This record concerns one T cell receptor (beta chain) sequence. The data stem from a study of blood T cell repertoires in COVID-19. At the level of the study: Sites in the United States, Italy and Spain provided acute and convalescent COVID-19 samples. T cells, B-cell-depleted T cells, or PBMCs supplied cDNA or gDNA.

The J segment lost 11 bases and the V segment lost 6 bases, leaving 8 bases of the junction unmatched. The CDR3 has 13 residues. Germline assignment: CDR1 MNHEY and CDR2 SVGEGT. Study processing details: Reference gene primer amplification yielded estimated nucleated cell counts. The data were produced by immunoSEQ multiplex PCR, yet TCRdb's version contains in-frame clones alone and is incomplete. V and J calls and clone size are given by that table; D and trimming were obtained from the DNA. The table records approximately 50,000 clones, roughly 90% of them present only once. The source material was peripheral blood. The clonotype comes from a human donor in a cohort sampled during active COVID-19. The chain carries TRBV6-2 or TRBV6-3 and TRBJ1-1, with 11 bases aligning to TRBD1. The CDR3 region has the DNA TGTGCCAGCAGCCCCGGACAGGGGGCTTGGGCTTTCTTT. It encodes CASSPGQGAWAFF.